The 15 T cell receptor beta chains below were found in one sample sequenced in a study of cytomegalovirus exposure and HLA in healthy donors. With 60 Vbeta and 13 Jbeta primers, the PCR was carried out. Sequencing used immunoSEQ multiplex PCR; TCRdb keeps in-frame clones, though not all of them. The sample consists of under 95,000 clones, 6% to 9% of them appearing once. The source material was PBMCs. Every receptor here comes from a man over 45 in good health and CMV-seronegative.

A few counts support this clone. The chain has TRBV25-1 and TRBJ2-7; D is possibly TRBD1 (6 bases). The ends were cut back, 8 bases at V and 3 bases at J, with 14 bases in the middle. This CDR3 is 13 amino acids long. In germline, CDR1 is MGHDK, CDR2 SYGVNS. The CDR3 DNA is TGTGCCAGCGCTCTGACAGGAATCTACGAGCAGTACTTC. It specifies CASALTGIYEQYF.

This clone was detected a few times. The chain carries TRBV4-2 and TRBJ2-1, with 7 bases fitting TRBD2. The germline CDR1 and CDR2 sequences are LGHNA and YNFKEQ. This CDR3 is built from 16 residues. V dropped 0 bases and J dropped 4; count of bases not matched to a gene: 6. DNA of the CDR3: TGTGCCAGCAGCCAAGAGGGCGGGAGCGCGTACAATGAGCAGTTCTTC. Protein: CASSQEGGSAYNEQFF.

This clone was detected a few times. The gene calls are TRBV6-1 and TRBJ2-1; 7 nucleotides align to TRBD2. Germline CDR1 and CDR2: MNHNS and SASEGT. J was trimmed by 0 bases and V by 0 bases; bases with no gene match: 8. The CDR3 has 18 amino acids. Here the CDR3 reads CASSEAFGTMSSYNEQFF. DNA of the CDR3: TGTGCCAGCAGTGAAGCGTTCGGGACTATGAGCTCCTACAATGAGCAGTTCTTC.

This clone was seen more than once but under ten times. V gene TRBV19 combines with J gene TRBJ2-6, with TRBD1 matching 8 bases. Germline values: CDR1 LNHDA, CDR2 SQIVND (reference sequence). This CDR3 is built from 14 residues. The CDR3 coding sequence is TGTGCAGGAGACAGGGGCTCTGGGGCCAACGTCCTGACTTTC. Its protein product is CAGDRGSGANVLTF.

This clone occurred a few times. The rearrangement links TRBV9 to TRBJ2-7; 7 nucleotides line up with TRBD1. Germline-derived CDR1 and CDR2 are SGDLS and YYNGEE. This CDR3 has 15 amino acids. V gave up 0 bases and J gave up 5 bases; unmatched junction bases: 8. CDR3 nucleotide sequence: TGTGCCAGCAGCGTAGATGGGACAGTGACAGACGAGCAGTACTTC. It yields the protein CASSVDGTVTDEQYF.

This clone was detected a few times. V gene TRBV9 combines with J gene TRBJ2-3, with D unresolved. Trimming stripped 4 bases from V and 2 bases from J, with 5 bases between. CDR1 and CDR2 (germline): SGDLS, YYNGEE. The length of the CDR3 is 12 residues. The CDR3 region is CASSPHTDTQYF. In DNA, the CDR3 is TGTGCCAGCAGCCCACACACAGATACGCAGTATTTT.

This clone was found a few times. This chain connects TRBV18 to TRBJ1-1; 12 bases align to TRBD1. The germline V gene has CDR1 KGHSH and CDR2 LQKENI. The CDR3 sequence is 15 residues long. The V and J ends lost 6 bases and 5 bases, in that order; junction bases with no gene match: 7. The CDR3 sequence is CASSSWDRGRTEAFF. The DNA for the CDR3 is TGTGCCAGCTCGTCGTGGGACAGGGGGCGTACTGAAGCTTTCTTT.

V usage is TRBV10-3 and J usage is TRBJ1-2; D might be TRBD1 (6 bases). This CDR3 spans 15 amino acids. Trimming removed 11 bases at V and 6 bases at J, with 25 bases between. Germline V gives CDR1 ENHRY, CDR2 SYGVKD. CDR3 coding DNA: TGTGCCTCCAGAGGGCAGGGAGGGGGGAGTAATGGCTACACCTTC. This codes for CASRGQGGGSNGYTF.

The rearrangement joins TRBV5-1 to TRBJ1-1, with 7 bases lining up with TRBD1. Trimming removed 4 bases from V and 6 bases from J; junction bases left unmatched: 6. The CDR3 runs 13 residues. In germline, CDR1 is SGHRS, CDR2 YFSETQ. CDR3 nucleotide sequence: TGCGCCAGCAGCCCAGGACAGGTCCCTGAAGCTTTCTTT. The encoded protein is CASSPGQVPEAFF.

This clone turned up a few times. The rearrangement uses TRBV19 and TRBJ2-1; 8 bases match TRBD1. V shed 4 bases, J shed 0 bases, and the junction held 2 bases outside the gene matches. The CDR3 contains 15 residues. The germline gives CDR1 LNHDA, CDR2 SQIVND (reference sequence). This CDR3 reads CASSTTGDSYNEQFF. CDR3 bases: TGTGCCAGTAGTACGACAGGGGACTCCTACAATGAGCAGTTCTTC. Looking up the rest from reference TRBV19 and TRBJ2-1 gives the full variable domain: DGGITQSPKYLFRKEGQNVTLSCEQNLNHDAMYWYRQDPGQGLRLIYYSQIVNDFQKGDIAEGYSVSREKKESFPLTVTSAQKNPTAFYLCASSTTGDSYNEQFFGPGTRLTVL.

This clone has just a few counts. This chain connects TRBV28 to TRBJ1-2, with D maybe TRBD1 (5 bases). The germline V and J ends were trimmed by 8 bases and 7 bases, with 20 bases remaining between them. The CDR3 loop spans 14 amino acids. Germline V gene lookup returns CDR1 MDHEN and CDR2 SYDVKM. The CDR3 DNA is TGTGCCAGCTCGCGGGGCCAGGGAGTGGGTGGCTACACCTTC. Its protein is CASSRGQGVGGYTF.

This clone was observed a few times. The CDR3 region has the DNA TGTGCCAGCAGTTCGGGACAGGTATACGAGCAGTACTTC. Its protein is CASSSGQVYEQYF. This rearrangement joins TRBV28 to TRBJ2-7; 8 bases map to TRBD1. CDR1 and CDR2 from the germline V gene are MDHEN and SYDVKM. V was clipped by 4 bases and J by 4 bases; unmatched bases: 3. There are 13 residues in the CDR3.

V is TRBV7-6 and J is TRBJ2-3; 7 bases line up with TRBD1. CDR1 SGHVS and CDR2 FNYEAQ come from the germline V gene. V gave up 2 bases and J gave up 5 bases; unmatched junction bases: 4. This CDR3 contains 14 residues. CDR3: CASSLSQGVDTQYF. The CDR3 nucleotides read TGTGCCAGCAGCTTAAGCCAGGGGGTAGATACGCAGTATTTT.

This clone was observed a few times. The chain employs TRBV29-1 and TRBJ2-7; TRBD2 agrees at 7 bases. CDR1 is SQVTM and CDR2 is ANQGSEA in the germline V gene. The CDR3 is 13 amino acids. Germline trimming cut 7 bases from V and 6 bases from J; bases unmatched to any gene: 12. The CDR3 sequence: CSARRRESGEQYF. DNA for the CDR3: TGCAGCGCCCGACGGCGGGAGTCTGGCGAGCAGTACTTC.

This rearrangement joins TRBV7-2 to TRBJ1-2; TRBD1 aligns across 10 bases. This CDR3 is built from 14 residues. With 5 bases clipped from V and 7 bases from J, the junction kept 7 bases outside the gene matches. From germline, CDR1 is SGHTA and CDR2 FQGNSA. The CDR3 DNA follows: TGTGCCAGCAGCACCCGACAGGGGGCGGGTGGCTACACCTTC. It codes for CASSTRQGAGGYTF.